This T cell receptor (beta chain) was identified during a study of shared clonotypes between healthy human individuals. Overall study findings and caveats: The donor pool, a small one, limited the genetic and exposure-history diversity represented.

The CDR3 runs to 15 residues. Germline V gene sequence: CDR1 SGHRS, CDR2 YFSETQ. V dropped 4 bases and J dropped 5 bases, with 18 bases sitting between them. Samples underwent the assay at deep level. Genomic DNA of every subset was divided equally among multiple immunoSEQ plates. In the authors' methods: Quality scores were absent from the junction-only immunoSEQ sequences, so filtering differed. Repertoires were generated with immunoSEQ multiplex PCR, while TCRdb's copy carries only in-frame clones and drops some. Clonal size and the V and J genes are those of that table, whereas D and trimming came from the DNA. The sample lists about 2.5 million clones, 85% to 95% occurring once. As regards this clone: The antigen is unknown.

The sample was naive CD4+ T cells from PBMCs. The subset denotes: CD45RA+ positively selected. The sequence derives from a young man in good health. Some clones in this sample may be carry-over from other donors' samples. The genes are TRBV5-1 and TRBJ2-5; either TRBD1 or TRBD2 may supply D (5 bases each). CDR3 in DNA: TGCGCCAGCAGCACCACAGGACTCGTGGGGGAGACCCAGTACTTC. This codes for CASSTTGLVGETQYF.